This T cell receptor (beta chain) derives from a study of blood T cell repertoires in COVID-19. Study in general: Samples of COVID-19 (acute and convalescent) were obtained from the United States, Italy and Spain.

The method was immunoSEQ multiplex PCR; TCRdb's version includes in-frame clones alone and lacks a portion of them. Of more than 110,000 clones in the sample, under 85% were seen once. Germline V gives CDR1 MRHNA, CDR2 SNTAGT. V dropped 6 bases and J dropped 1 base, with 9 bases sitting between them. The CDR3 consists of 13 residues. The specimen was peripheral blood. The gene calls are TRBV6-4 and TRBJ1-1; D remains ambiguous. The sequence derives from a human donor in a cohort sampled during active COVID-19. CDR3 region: CASSKERNTEAFF. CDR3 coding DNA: TGTGCCAGCAGCAAAGAGAGGAACACTGAAGCTTTCTTT.